The rows below give T cell receptor beta chains drawn from one sample of a study of control samples from healthy donors and cancer patients. Profiled with immunoSEQ multiplex PCR; TCRdb holds only in-frame clones, not every one. This sample has more than 150,000 clones; more than 85% occur once, and the top ten carry 0.68%. What was sequenced was blood. These receptors were obtained from a woman aged 25 to 39 in good health. Each CDR3 is given with its conserved first and last residue. A D gene is named only where the DNA matches it firmly. The size of a clone is reported for some rows only, either as once, few or many, or as a class for expanded clones.

TRBJ2-7 TRBV28 once . CASRARAGVYEQYF TGTGCCAGCAGGGCCAGAGCAGGGGTCTACGAGCAGTACTTC
TRBJ2-3 TRBV4-1 . TRBD2 CASSQYPLAGGTDTQYF TGCGCCAGCAGCCAATATCCCTTAGCGGGAGGCACAGATACGCAGTATTTT
TRBJ1-5 TRBV19 . . CASSLRLTGIVSNQPQHF TGTGCCAGTAGCCTGAGGCTTACAGGGATCGTTAGCAATCAGCCCCAGCATTTT
TRBJ2-7 TRBV3-1/TRBV3-2 . . CASSQGPSSYEQYF TGTGCCAGCAGCCAAGGGCCGAGCTCCTACGAGCAGTACTTC
TRBJ1-1 TRBV18 once . CASSPFPRDLNTEAFF TGTGCCAGCTCACCATTTCCCCGGGACCTAAACACTGAAGCTTTCTTT
TRBJ1-5 TRBV12-5 . . CASGLALNQPQHF TGTGCTAGTGGTTTGGCACTAAATCAGCCCCAGCATTTT
TRBJ2-7 TRBV6-2/TRBV6-3 . TRBD2 CASSRHSFGTSFYEQYF TGTGCCAGCAGCCGACATAGTTTTGGGACTAGCTTCTACGAGCAGTACTTC
TRBJ1-1 TRBV29-1 . . CSVEGGVDTEAFF TGCAGCGTTGAAGGGGGGGTTGACACTGAAGCTTTCTTT
TRBJ2-7 TRBV6-1 . TRBD1 CASSERQGVSYEQYF TGTGCCAGCAGTGAGCGACAGGGCGTATCCTACGAGCAGTACTTC
TRBJ2-7 TRBV6-5 . . CASSWRPAYEQYF TGTGCCAGCAGTTGGCGACCAGCCTACGAGCAGTACTTC
TRBJ2-3 TRBV5-1 once TRBD2 CASSLGLAGADTQYF TGCGCCAGCAGCCTAGGACTAGCGGGAGCAGATACGCAGTATTTT
TRBJ2-3 TRBV6-4 . TRBD2 CASSDSLASSTDTQYF TGTGCCAGCAGTGACTCACTAGCGTCTAGCACAGATACGCAGTATTTT
TRBJ2-1 TRBV30 . TRBD1 CACHVPGQGVDEQFF TGTGCCTGTCACGTCCCGGGACAGGGGGTTGATGAGCAGTTCTTC
TRBJ2-5 TRBV5-1 . TRBD2 CASSLNGRALLGANQETQYF TGCGCCAGCAGCTTAAACGGGAGGGCCTTGTTGGGGGCTAACCAAGAGACCCAGTACTTC
TRBJ2-7 TRBV15 . TRBD2 CATSRDGGVDEQYF TGTGCCACCAGCAGAGATGGGGGGGTGGACGAGCAGTACTTC
TRBJ2-1 TRBV19 . TRBD1 CASSVRTGIEQFF TGTGCCAGTAGTGTTCGGACAGGGATTGAGCAGTTCTTC